The entry below describes one T cell receptor (beta chain). As yet, its antigen is unknown. This record belongs to a study of T cells after yellow fever vaccination. TCRdb used MiXCR to reprocess the 5' RACE reads, holding one entry per CDR3 protein. The table records 450,000 to 550,000 distinct CDR3 sequences, around a fifth of them present only once. Per germline, CDR1 SGHRS and CDR2 YFSETQ. CDR3 length: 15 residues. J lost 5 bases, V lost 4 bases, and 4 bases had no gene match. Whole-study results and caveats: The secondary response showed a weaker magnitude and a faster peak, day 5 versus 15.

This specimen was PBMCs, taken less than 25 days after the first yellow fever vaccination. The chain employs TRBV5-1 and TRBJ2-1; 12 nucleotides match TRBD1. The clonotype was recovered from a man between 18 and 35 years old who received the YFV17D yellow fever vaccine. DNA of the CDR3: TGCGCCAGCAGCAGTGGGACAGGGGGCAACAATGAGCAGTTCTTC. Protein product: CASSSGTGGNNEQFF.